A single T cell receptor (beta chain) is shown here with its context. Sequencing was performed with immunoSEQ multiplex PCR; in TCRdb, only in-frame clones are kept and a portion is missing. The table shows about 130,000 clones, with about nine tenths occurring only once. Unmatched junction bases numbered 5, after V lost 5 bases and J lost 7 bases. Germline lookup yields CDR1 SNHLY and CDR2 FYNNEI. This CDR3 is built from 15 residues. The data belong to a study of T cell responses to AZD1222 COVID-19 vaccine. The rearrangement joins TRBV2 to TRBJ2-2; 12 bases agree with TRBD2. Sequences were derived from peripheral blood, sampled 28 days after the second AZD1222 dose. The origin of this receptor is an adult who received the AZD1222 COVID-19 vaccine. CDR3 sequence reads: CASSLLLAGGGELFF. CDR3 DNA: TGTGCCAGCAGTCTCCTACTAGCGGGAGGCGGGGAGCTGTTTTTT. The full variable domain, in which reference TRBV2 and TRBJ2-2 provide the parts outside the CDR3, is EPEVTQTPSHQVTQMGQEVILRCVPISNHLYFYWYRQILGQKVEFLVSFYNNEISEKSEIFDDQFSVERPDGSNFTLKIRSTKLEDSAMYFCASSLLLAGGGELFFGEGSRLTVL.